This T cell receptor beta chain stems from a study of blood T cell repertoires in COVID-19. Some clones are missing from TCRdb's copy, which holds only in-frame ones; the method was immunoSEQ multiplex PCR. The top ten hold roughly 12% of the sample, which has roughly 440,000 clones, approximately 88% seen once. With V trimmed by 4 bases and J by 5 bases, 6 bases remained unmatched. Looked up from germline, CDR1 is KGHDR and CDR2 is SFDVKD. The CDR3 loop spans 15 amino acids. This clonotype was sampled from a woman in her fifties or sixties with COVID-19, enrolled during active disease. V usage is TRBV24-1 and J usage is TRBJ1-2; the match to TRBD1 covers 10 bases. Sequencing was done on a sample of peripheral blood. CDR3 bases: TGTGCCACCAGTGACGCGCGACAGGGGGCTTATGGCTACACCTTC. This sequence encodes CATSDARQGAYGYTF.